This record covers a single T cell receptor (beta chain). This sample was included in a study of blood T cell repertoires in COVID-19. Study in general: Donors in the United States, Italy and Spain gave samples during acute or convalescent COVID-19. The cDNA or gDNA used as material had been derived from T cells, B-cell-depleted T cells, or PBMCs.

Per the original methods: Scientists estimated how many nucleated cells there were by amplifying reference gene primers. The table came from immunoSEQ multiplex PCR; TCRdb's copy has only in-frame clones and leaves some out. That table is the source of V, J and clone size, and D and trimming were worked out from the DNA. This table has 80,000 to 100,000 clones, 70% to 90% appearing once. Germline-derived CDR1 and CDR2 are SGHNT and YENEEA. The length of the CDR3 is 16 residues. V was pared by 4 bases and J by 4 bases, with 12 bases of the junction left unmatched. Enrolled during active infection, Seattle patients were then followed longitudinally.

Sequencing was carried out using peripheral blood. The chain recombines TRBV11-3 with TRBJ2-7; 8 bases agree with TRBD1. This receptor was identified in a human donor with COVID-19, enrolled during active disease. The donor label of this sample is uncertain. For the CDR3, the DNA is TGTGCCAGCAGCTCCTTCTTGGGGACAGGTGGATACGAGCAGTACTTC. It translates to CASSSFLGTGGYEQYF.